This TCR beta chain was found in a study of T cell repertoires in cytomegalovirus infection. Overall study results and limits: The ex vivo response was dominated by HLA-C-restricted CMV-specific TCR beta clonotypes.

As concerns this clonotype: Its antigen is still unknown.

TCRdb re-called the reads with MiXCR, one entry per CDR3 protein. The data show a few hundred thousand distinct CDR3 sequences, 40% seen once. This clonotype was obtained from a human donor in good health (CMV status not recorded). Some clones in this sample may be carry-over from other donors' samples. Source: cultured PBMCs, taken from culture after CMV antigen stimulation.

Written as DNA, the CDR3 is TGTGCCAGCAGCGGAGCCCCGGCGGGGGCGAGCAATCAGCCCCAGCATTTT. This codes for CASSGAPAGASNQPQHF. V and J are TRBV7-8 and TRBJ1-5; a weak D match, TRBD1 (6 bases). V was trimmed by 5 bases and J by 1 base, leaving 18 bases between them. Germline CDR1 is SGHVS and CDR2 is FQNEAQ. The CDR3 runs 17 residues.